This T cell receptor (beta chain) was sequenced in a study of blood T cell repertoires in COVID-19. The method was immunoSEQ multiplex PCR; TCRdb's version includes in-frame clones alone and lacks a portion of them. The data contain around 240,000 clones, over 80% of them seen just once; the ten biggest clones take up approximately 1.3%. Clinical histories supplied by participants themselves formed the basis of cohort assignment. The CDR3 covers 13 residues. Trimming took 8 bases from V and 2 from J; bases not matched to a gene: 6. Germline V gene data show CDR1 as MNHEY and CDR2 as SVGEGT. The sequencing input was PBMCs or T cells enriched from blood (not recorded which). The chain has TRBV6-2 or TRBV6-3 and TRBJ2-7; 7 bases match TRBD1. This receptor was identified in a human donor in a cohort exposed to, infected with or recovered from COVID-19 (not recorded which). The donor label of this sample is uncertain. CDR3 nucleotide sequence: TGTGCCAGCCGCCGGGACAGCCCCTACGAGCAGTACTTC. Amino acids: CASRRDSPYEQYF.